This T cell receptor beta chain emerged from a study of T cells in Graves' hyperthyroidism and ophthalmopathy. Points from the study as a whole: The model anticipated ophthalmopathy a median approximately 6.6 months pre-onset.

For the diagnoses, clinical symptoms, serum thyroxine and TRAb, thyroid ultrasound and orbital computed tomography were used. This clonotype came up many times. What it recognizes is unknown. The TCR beta CDR3 regions underwent amplification using RNA transcripts as the source. HTBI primers were the set used in a first-round RT-PCR of the TCR CDR3. TCRdb recomputed calls from the multiplex PCR reads with MiXCR, one row per CDR3 protein. The sample holds approximately 610,000 distinct CDR3 sequences, around 17% seen once. This CDR3 contains 15 residues. The V gene lost 2 bases and the J gene lost 3 bases, with 13 bases spanning the gap. Germline CDR1 reads SGHAT; CDR2 reads FQNNGV.

V usage is TRBV11-2 and J usage is TRBJ1-1, with TRBD1 as a possible D gene (5 bases). The sequence was collected from a woman between 18 and 29 years old with Graves' hyperthyroidism. The sample was blood. The CDR3 spells CASSLWGKGDTEAFF. The CDR3 bases are TGTGCCAGCAGCTTATGGGGGAAAGGGGACACTGAAGCTTTCTTT.